These 13 T cell receptor beta chains were all obtained from the same sample, sequenced in a study of neurological immune-mediated disorders. TCRdb fed the 5' RACE reads into MiXCR, producing one record per CDR3 protein. The sample holds around 78,000 distinct CDR3 sequences, 17% seen once. Sequencing was carried out using PBMCs. These receptors originate from a woman aged 40 to 55 in good health.

This clonotype was seen more than once but under ten times. This rearrangement joins TRBV24-1 to TRBJ2-3, with 7 bases lining up with TRBD2. The germline CDR1 and CDR2 sequences are KGHDR and SFDVKD. Trimming took 4 bases from V and 5 from J; bases not matched to a gene: 5. The CDR3 loop spans 14 amino acids. CDR3 residues: CATSETSPGDTQYF. The CDR3, as DNA: TGTGCCACCAGTGAGACTAGCCCAGGAGATACGCAGTATTTT.

This clonotype occurred many times. The chain carries TRBV5-1 and TRBJ1-4; D may be TRBD1 (6 bases). Trimming removed 0 bases at V and 8 bases at J, with 17 bases between. The germline CDR1 and CDR2 sequences are SGHRS and YFSETQ. The CDR3 has 16 amino acids. The CDR3 here is CASSLEGRGRGEKLFF. In nucleotides, the CDR3 is TGCGCCAGCAGCTTGGAGGGCAGGGGCCGGGGAGAAAAACTGTTTTTT.

This clonotype was detected many times. V is TRBV10-3 and J is TRBJ2-2; unclear D gene. The germline CDR1 and CDR2 sequences are ENHRY and SYGVKD. This CDR3 has 11 residues. V lost 4 bases and J 4 bases, leaving 1 base between the germline ends. The CDR3: CAISGTGELFF. The CDR3 region has the DNA TGTGCCATCAGTGGCACCGGGGAGCTGTTTTTT.

This clonotype was detected many times. The CDR3 DNA follows: TGTGCCAGCAGTGAAGGGCCACTTAGCACAGATACGCAGTATTTT. It translates to CASSEGPLSTDTQYF. This rearrangement joins TRBV6-1 to TRBJ2-3; D unresolved. This CDR3 region has 15 residues. Germline loops: CDR1 MNHNS, CDR2 SASEGT. V lost 1 base to trimming and J lost 0 bases, with 8 bases between them.

This clonotype appeared many times. V and J are TRBV10-3 and TRBJ1-1, with 10 bases matching TRBD1. This CDR3 contains 13 residues. V lost 4 bases to trimming and J lost 4 bases; unmatched junction nucleotides: 0. The germline CDR1 and CDR2 sequences are ENHRY and SYGVKD. In DNA, the CDR3 is TGTGCCATCAGTGGGGACAGGGGCACTGAAGCTTTCTTT. Translated, it gives CAISGDRGTEAFF.

This clonotype was seen repeatedly, ten times or more. The rearrangement links TRBV20-1 to TRBJ2-3; no reliable D call. The CDR3 loop spans 12 amino acids. CDR1 DFQATT and CDR2 SNEGSKA come from the germline V gene (reference sequence). Trimming took 4 bases from V and 5 from J, leaving 10 bases between them. The CDR3 is CSAIASRDTQYF. The CDR3 DNA reads as TGCAGTGCTATTGCGAGCCGAGATACGCAGTATTTT.

The CDR3 bases are TGCGCCAGCAGCAGCTCCTGGGCGTCCACAGATACGCAGTATTTT. It yields the protein CASSSSWASTDTQYF. J is TRBJ2-3 and V is TRBV5-1, with unresolved D. Germline values: CDR1 SGHRS, CDR2 YFSETQ. Trimming stripped 4 bases from V and 2 bases from J, with 14 bases between. There are 15 residues in the CDR3. Using reference TRBV5-1 and TRBJ2-3 for the parts outside the CDR3, the full variable domain is KAGVTQTPRYLIKTRGQQVTLSCSPISGHRSVSWYQQTPGQGLQFLFEYFSETQRNKGNFPGRFSGRQFSNSRSEMNVSTLELGDSALYLCASSSSWASTDTQYFGPGTRLTVL.

This clonotype occurred many times. The chain uses TRBV7-2 and TRBJ2-3, with unresolved D. Germline CDR1 is SGHTA and CDR2 is FQGNSA. The CDR3 is 15 amino acids. The germline V and J ends were trimmed by 0 bases and 5 bases, with 12 bases remaining between them. The CDR3 protein is CASSLAATEIDTQYF. As DNA, the CDR3 is TGTGCCAGCAGCTTAGCGGCAACTGAAATAGATACGCAGTATTTT.

There are many counts of this clonotype. V is TRBV7-2 and J is TRBJ1-2; no firm D call. V gave up 1 base and J gave up 8 bases, with 5 bases separating them. This CDR3 has 11 amino acids. Germline CDR1 SGHTA, CDR2 FQGNSA. CDR3: CASSLEGGYTF. The CDR3 DNA reads as TGTGCCAGCAGCTTAGAAGGGGGCTACACCTTC.

This clonotype is medium-sized within its sample. The CDR3 DNA sequence: TGCAGTGCTGGACCGACTGCCCCGAACACCGGGGAGCTGTTTTTT. This translates into CSAGPTAPNTGELFF. The chain is built from TRBV20-1 and TRBJ2-2; D is unresolved. CDR3 length: 15 amino acids. V was clipped by 5 bases and J by 0 bases, with 13 bases between them. The germline CDR1 and CDR2 sequences are DFQATT and SNEGSKA (reference sequence).

In its sample, this clonotype was seen many times. This rearrangement joins TRBV5-1 to TRBJ2-2, with TRBD1 identical over 7 bases. The germline V gene encodes CDR1 SGHRS and CDR2 YFSETQ. After removal of 0 bases from V and 5 bases from J, the junction contained 4 bases not matched to a gene. The CDR3 loop spans 15 amino acids. This CDR3 reads CASSLDRGRTGELFF. The CDR3 coding sequence is TGCGCCAGCAGCTTGGACAGGGGTCGAACCGGGGAGCTGTTTTTT.

This clonotype showed up many times. V gene TRBV10-3 combines with J gene TRBJ1-2, with a weak D call TRBD1 (6 bases). This CDR3 is 13 amino acids long. The germline V gene encodes CDR1 ENHRY and CDR2 SYGVKD. V was clipped by 6 bases and J by 6 bases, with 14 bases between them. CDR3 coding DNA: TGTGCCATCAGCTTCCGGGACACCGATGGCTACACCTTC. Amino acids: CAISFRDTDGYTF.

This clonotype was seen many times. In DNA form, the CDR3 reads TGCAGTGCCACCGGGGTCGGGGATAACTATGGCTACACCTTC. Protein product: CSATGVGDNYGYTF. The chain employs TRBV20-1 and TRBJ1-2; D call uncertain. V was pared by 6 bases and J by 1 base, with 15 bases between. Germline values: CDR1 DFQATT, CDR2 SNEGSKA (reference sequence). The CDR3 consists of 14 residues.